These 2 T cell receptor beta chains share one sample of origin, sequenced in a study of PD-L1 blockade in urothelial cancer. TCRdb's table, derived via immunoSEQ multiplex PCR, lists solely in-frame clones and lacks some. The sample has about 50,000 clones, 70% to 90% seen once. This sample comprised PBMCs, obtained around atezolizumab (anti-PD-L1) treatment. The receptors here all came from a man between 60 and 75 years old with urothelial cancer.

The chain links TRBV2 to TRBJ2-5, with TRBD1 matching over 11 bases. Unmatched junction bases numbered 8, after V lost 6 bases and J lost 5 bases. In germline, CDR1 is SNHLY, CDR2 FYNNEI. The CDR3 length is 15 residues. The chain's CDR3 is CASSEDRGRAETQYF. CDR3 nucleotide sequence: TGTGCCAGCAGCGAGGACAGGGGGCGAGCGGAGACCCAGTACTTC. Complete variable domain (other parts from reference TRBV2 and TRBJ2-5): EPEVTQTPSHQVTQMGQEVILRCVPISNHLYFYWYRQILGQKVEFLVSFYNNEISEKSEIFDDQFSVERPDGSNFTLKIRSTKLEDSAMYFCASSEDRGRAETQYFGPGTRLLVL.

V gene TRBV7-6 combines with J gene TRBJ2-5; D is possibly TRBD2 (6 bases). Trimming cost V 1 base and J 5 bases, with 11 bases left between them. Germline V CDR1 and CDR2: SGHVS, FNYEAQ. There are 14 residues in the CDR3. The CDR3 is CASSLVVGGETQYF. CDR3 DNA sequence: TGTGCCAGCAGCTTAGTGGTCGGAGGGGAGACCCAGTACTTC.